One and the same sample provided the 8 T cell receptor beta chains below, sequenced in a study of technical replicates of blood from several donors. Method: immunoSEQ multiplex PCR; TCRdb's copy keeps in-frame clones and lacks some. The data show about 81,000 clones, approximately 90% seen once. Specimen: T cells isolated from PBMCs. Source of these receptors: a human donor in good health.

The chain couples TRBV15 to TRBJ2-7, with TRBD2 matching 13 bases. V shed 0 bases and J 4 bases; nucleotides not matched to a gene: 3. Germline V lookup: CDR1 LNHNV, CDR2 YYDKDF (reference sequence). The CDR3 extends over 16 amino acids. CDR3 nucleotides: TGTGCCACCAGCAGAGAACTAGCGGGGGGGCCTTACGAGCAGTACTTC. Its protein is CATSRELAGGPYEQYF.

As concerns this clone: This sample also contains other DNA sequences that code for the same CDR3. The CDR3 nucleotides read TGTGCCAGCAGCTTCCGGGACAGGGGTACCGGGGAGCTGTTTTTT. Protein sequence: CASSFRDRGTGELFF. The rearrangement joins TRBV11-2 to TRBJ2-2; TRBD1 agrees at 10 bases. The junction had 3 bases not matched to a gene; V was cut back by 3 bases and J by 5 bases. Germline CDR1 and CDR2: SGHAT and FQNNGV. CDR3 length: 15 residues.

This clone was seen only a few times. The chain carries TRBV18 and TRBJ2-5; perhaps TRBD1 as D (6 bases). The CDR3 covers 13 residues. The V gene's germline CDR1 is KGHSH and CDR2 LQKENI. Deletions cut 5 bases from V and 5 bases from J, with 12 bases between. The CDR3 region has the DNA TGTGCCAGCTCATTTCGACAGGACGAGACCCAGTACTTC. Its translation is CASSFRQDETQYF. Looking up the rest from reference TRBV18 and TRBJ2-5 gives the full variable domain: NAGVMQNPRHLVRRRGQEARLRCSPMKGHSHVYWYRQLPEEGLKFMVYLQKENIIDESGMPKERFSAEFPKEGPSILRIQQVVRGDSAAYFCASSFRQDETQYFGPGTRLLVL.

CDR3 amino acids: CASSQGAAITDTQYF. In nucleotides, the CDR3 is TGTGCCAGCAGCCAAGGGGCAGCTATCACAGATACGCAGTATTTT. The chain employs TRBV4-2 and TRBJ2-3; D is unclear. The CDR3 length is 15 residues. Trimming took 1 base from V and 2 from J, leaving 10 bases between them. Germline CDR1 reads LGHNA; CDR2 reads YNFKEQ.

The rearrangement uses TRBV7-8 and TRBJ2-7; tentative D call: TRBD1 (5 bases). Germline assignment: CDR1 SGHVS and CDR2 FQNEAQ. Trimming left V 1 base short and J 2 bases short, with 12 bases between. CDR3 size: 15 residues. The CDR3 sequence: CASSLGPDRAYEQYF. The CDR3 coding sequence is TGTGCCAGCAGCTTAGGTCCTGACAGAGCCTACGAGCAGTACTTC.

The V and J genes are TRBV21-1 and TRBJ1-1; the tabulated D call, TRBD1, remains unverified against the DNA. TRBV21-1 is noted as a pseudogene. The CDR3 length is 15 residues. The CDR3 reads CASSKWARQNTEAFF. The CDR3 coding sequence is TGTGCCAGCAGCAAATGGGCTCGACAGAACACTGAAGCTTTCTTT.

The rearrangement links TRBV6-1 to TRBJ2-1; no clear D gene. Germline loops: CDR1 MNHNS, CDR2 SASEGT. Deletions cut 4 bases from V and 9 bases from J, with 10 bases between. The CDR3 consists of 12 residues. The CDR3 region has the DNA TGTGCCAGCAGTGGAATTCGAGGTGAGCAGTTCTTC. Protein sequence: CASSGIRGEQFF.

This sequence joins TRBV27 and TRBJ2-3, with 9 bases lining up with TRBD1. The CDR3 has 15 amino acids. V shed 4 bases, J shed 3 bases, and the junction held 5 bases outside the gene matches. Germline CDR1 MNHEY, CDR2 SMNVEV (reference sequence). The CDR3 coding sequence is TGTGCCAGCAGTTACAGGGGGCGATGGACAGATACGCAGTATTTT. This translates into CASSYRGRWTDTQYF.